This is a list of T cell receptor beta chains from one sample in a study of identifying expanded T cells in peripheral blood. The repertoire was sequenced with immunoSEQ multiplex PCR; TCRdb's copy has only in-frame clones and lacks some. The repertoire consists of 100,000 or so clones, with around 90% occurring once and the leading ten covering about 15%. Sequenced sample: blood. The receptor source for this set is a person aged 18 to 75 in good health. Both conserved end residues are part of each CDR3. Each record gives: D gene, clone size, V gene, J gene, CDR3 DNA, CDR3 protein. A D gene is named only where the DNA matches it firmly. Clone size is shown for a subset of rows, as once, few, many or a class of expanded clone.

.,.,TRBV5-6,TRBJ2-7,TGTGCCAGCAGCCCAGGGGACTCCTACGAGCAGTACTTC,CASSPGDSYEQYF
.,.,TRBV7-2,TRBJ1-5,TGTGCCAGCAGCTGGGGCAATCAGCCCCAGCATTTT,CASSWGNQPQHF
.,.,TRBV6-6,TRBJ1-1,TGTGCCAGCACTAGAGTAGGAAACACTGAAGCTTTCTTT,CASTRVGNTEAFF
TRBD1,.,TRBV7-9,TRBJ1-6,TGTGCCAGCAGCTCCCCCCGTGGGACAGTTAATTCACCCCTCCACTTT,CASSSPRGTVNSPLHF
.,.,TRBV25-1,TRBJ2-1,TGTGCCAGCAAGGGGAGTGAGCAGTTCTTC,CASKGSEQFF
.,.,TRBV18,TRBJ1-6,TGTGCCAGCTCACCAGGGGGCGATGATTCACCCCTCCACTTT,CASSPGGDDSPLHF
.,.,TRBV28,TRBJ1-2,TGTGCCAGCAGCACGGACAGAGGCTACACCTTC,CASSTDRGYTF
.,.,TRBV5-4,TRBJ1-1,TGTGCCAGCAGCTCGCGGGACACCTACACTGAAGCTTTCTTT,CASSSRDTYTEAFF
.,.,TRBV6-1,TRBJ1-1,TGTGCCAGCAGTGAAGCGCACAGTGGCGTTACTTTCTTT,CASSEAHSGVTFF
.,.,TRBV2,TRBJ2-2,TGTGCCAGCAGTGAAGACTACACCGGGGAGCTGTTTTTT,CASSEDYTGELFF
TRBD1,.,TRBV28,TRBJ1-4,TGTGCCAGCACCACAGGGGGCTTGGCTAATGAAAAACTGTTTTTT,CASTTGGLANEKLFF
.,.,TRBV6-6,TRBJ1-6,TGTGCCAGCAGTTACTCGCCAGACAATTCACCCCTCCACTTT,CASSYSPDNSPLHF
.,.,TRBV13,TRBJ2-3,TGTGCCAGCAGCCCACCCAGGGGTACAGATACGCAGTATTTT,CASSPPRGTDTQYF
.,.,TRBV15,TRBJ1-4,TGTGCCACCAGCAGAGATGGGGGCTTTAATGAAAAACTGTTTTTT,CATSRDGGFNEKLFF
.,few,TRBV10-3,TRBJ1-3,TGTGCCATTGCAGGGTCTGGAAACACCATATATTTT,CAIAGSGNTIYF
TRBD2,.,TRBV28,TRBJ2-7,TGTGCCAGCAGCGGGGGGTTCTCCTACGAGCAGTACTTC,CASSGGFSYEQYF
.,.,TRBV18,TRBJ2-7,TGTGCCAGCTCACCGTTCCAGGGTTACGAGCAGTACTTC,CASSPFQGYEQYF
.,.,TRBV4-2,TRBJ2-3,TGTGCCAGCAGAACCGCGGCAGGGAGCACAGATACGCAGTATTTT,CASRTAAGSTDTQYF
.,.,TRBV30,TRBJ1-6,TGTGCCTGGAGTGTACGCGGGGGCACCTCCTATAATTCACCCCTCCACTTT,CAWSVRGGTSYNSPLHF
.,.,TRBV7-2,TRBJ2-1,TGTGCCAGCAGCCCAACCCCCCATAATGAGCAGTTCTTC,CASSPTPHNEQFF